These 29 T cell receptor beta chains came from one sample sequenced in a study of blood T cell repertoires in COVID-19. Here immunoSEQ multiplex PCR was the method, and the copy in TCRdb shows in-frame clones only, minus some. The sample has under 350,000 clones, around nine tenths seen once. Sequencing was performed on PBMCs or T cells enriched from blood (not recorded which). The receptors originated from a woman aged 40 to 50 who had recovered from COVID-19.

The chain has TRBV3-1 (or the pseudogene TRBV3-2) and TRBJ1-4; TRBD1 aligns across 8 bases. The CDR3 runs 17 residues. The V gene end was trimmed by 4 bases and the J gene end by 1 base; junction bases not matched to a gene: 8. From germline, CDR1 is LGHDT and CDR2 YNNKEL (reference sequence). CDR3 in DNA: TGTGCCAGCAGCCCCACAGGGGGGGCTAGAACTAATGAAAAACTGTTTTTT. As protein: CASSPTGGARTNEKLFF.

V and J are TRBV7-6 and TRBJ2-5, with 9 bases that match TRBD2. The germline CDR1 and CDR2 sequences are SGHVS and FNYEAQ. This CDR3 comprises 16 residues. Trimming at V came to 2 bases and at J to 2 bases, leaving 6 bases not matched to a gene. This CDR3 is CASSLRGGGAQETQYF. The CDR3, as DNA: TGTGCCAGCAGCTTACGGGGCGGGGGGGCTCAAGAGACCCAGTACTTC.

This rearrangement joins TRBV6-5 to TRBJ2-1; D possibly corresponds to TRBD1 (6 bases). The V and J ends lost 5 bases and 15 bases respectively, with 26 bases between them. Germline V CDR1 and CDR2: MNHEY, SVGAGI. The CDR3 contains 15 residues. CDR3 region: CASSLTIPTGNRGFF. The CDR3, as DNA: TGTGCCAGCAGTCTTACGATCCCAACAGGGAACAGAGGGTTCTTC.

V usage is TRBV7-2 and J usage is TRBJ2-4; TRBD2 matches at 7 bases. Trimming removed 4 bases from V and 0 bases from J; junction bases left unmatched: 9. CDR1 is SGHTA and CDR2 is FQGNSA in the germline V gene. The CDR3 totals 17 residues. CDR3 DNA sequence: TGTGCCAGCAGCTCGGGGGTGGGAGGGCTAGCCAAAAACATTCAGTACTTC. As protein: CASSSGVGGLAKNIQYF.

In regard to this clone: Different DNA sequences within this sample yield the same CDR3. The chain is built from TRBV18 and TRBJ1-5; D is perhaps TRBD1 (5 bases). V was clipped by 3 bases and J by 5 bases, with 11 bases between them. This CDR3 region has 14 residues. Germline CDR1 and CDR2: KGHSH and LQKENI. CDR3 DNA sequence: TGTGCCAGCTCACCGGGACTCAGGGATCAGCCCCAGCATTTT. Encoded protein: CASSPGLRDQPQHF.

This chain uses TRBV7-2 with TRBJ2-5; 11 bases map to TRBD2. Germline CDR1 and CDR2: SGHTA and FQGNSA. The CDR3 extends over 14 amino acids. The J segment lost 9 bases and the V segment lost 5 bases, leaving 8 bases of the junction unmatched. CDR3 residues: CASSPGTSGLPQYF. Here the CDR3 DNA reads TGTGCCAGCAGCCCGGGGACTAGCGGTCTACCCCAGTACTTC.

This clone came up once. The chain couples TRBV9 to TRBJ1-2, with 9 bases lining up with TRBD1. The germline CDR1 and CDR2 sequences are SGDLS and YYNGEE. After removal of 5 bases from V and 3 bases from J, the junction contained 11 bases not matched to a gene. This CDR3 region has 16 residues. CDR3 coding DNA: TGTGCCAGCAGTAAAGGACAGGGGACCCCCTACTATGGCTACACCTTC. Translating it yields CASSKGQGTPYYGYTF.

J is TRBJ2-7 and V is TRBV27, with TRBD1 as a possible D gene (5 bases). The germline CDR1 and CDR2 sequences are MNHEY and SMNVEV (reference sequence). V was trimmed by 3 bases and J by 0 bases, leaving 9 bases between them. The CDR3 has 14 residues. The CDR3 DNA reads TGTGCCAGCAGTTTCAGGGCCAGCTCCTACGAGCAGTACTTC. Amino acids: CASSFRASSYEQYF.

The chain couples TRBV20-1 to TRBJ2-3; TRBD2 matches 14 bases. V was pared by 3 bases and J by 4 bases, with 6 bases of the junction left unmatched. CDR3 size: 16 residues. Germline assignment: CDR1 DFQATT and CDR2 SNEGSKA (reference sequence). CDR3 in DNA: TGCAGTGCTAGTCTAGGACTAGCGGGAGGTGCAGATACGCAGTATTTT. Translation gives CSASLGLAGGADTQYF.

The chain combines TRBV4-1 with TRBJ2-3; 8 bases line up with TRBD2. Germline loops: CDR1 MGHRA, CDR2 YSYEKL. This CDR3 has 16 amino acids. V shed 1 base, J shed 2 bases, and the junction held 5 bases outside the gene matches. CDR3 in DNA: TGCGCCAGCAGCCAAGCCGCGGGGGGAACCACAGATACGCAGTATTTT. Encoded protein: CASSQAAGGTTDTQYF.

With regard to this clone: Other DNA sequences in the same sample also yield this CDR3. The CDR3: CASSLDGLNTEAFF. DNA for the CDR3: TGCGCCAGCAGCTTGGACGGGTTGAACACTGAAGCTTTCTTT. The chain uses TRBV5-1 and TRBJ1-1; no definite D call. V lost 0 bases, J lost 0 bases, and 6 bases lay in between. The CDR3 covers 14 residues. Germline CDR1 and CDR2: SGHRS and YFSETQ. Full variable domain (remainder filled in from reference TRBV5-1 and TRBJ1-1): KAGVTQTPRYLIKTRGQQVTLSCSPISGHRSVSWYQQTPGQGLQFLFEYFSETQRNKGNFPGRFSGRQFSNSRSEMNVSTLELGDSALYLCASSLDGLNTEAFFGQGTRLTVV.

The chain employs TRBV10-2 and TRBJ2-4; weak D call: TRBD2 (6 bases). Trimming pared 3 bases from V and 1 base from J, leaving 16 bases between. Germline V CDR1 and CDR2: WSHSY, SAAADI. The CDR3 has 17 amino acids. CDR3 in amino acids: CASSEDRGGLAKNIQYF. CDR3 sequence (DNA): TGCGCCAGCAGTGAAGATCGGGGAGGATTGGCCAAAAACATTCAGTACTTC.

The rearrangement uses TRBV5-1 and TRBJ2-1; the D is unclear. The ends were cut back, 7 bases at V and 5 bases at J, with 7 bases in the middle. The CDR3 sequence is 11 residues long. Germline V lookup: CDR1 SGHRS, CDR2 YFSETQ. The CDR3 nucleotides read TGCGCCAGCCTCGGTAACAATGAGCAGTTCTTC. Protein product: CASLGNNEQFF.

This chain uses TRBV4-1 with TRBJ1-1; D gene uncertain. Germline CDR1 is MGHRA and CDR2 is YSYEKL. Trimming pared 4 bases from V and 4 bases from J, leaving 22 bases between. This CDR3 is 17 amino acids long. Here the CDR3 reads CASSPDPYAGMGTEAFF. CDR3 DNA: TGCGCCAGCAGCCCAGACCCATATGCGGGTATGGGCACTGAAGCTTTCTTT.

J is TRBJ2-1 and V is TRBV9, with 7 bases lining up with TRBD2. Trimming took 0 bases from V and 8 from J; bases not matched to a gene: 8. The CDR3 is made up of 15 amino acids. Per the germline V gene, CDR1 is SGDLS and CDR2 is YYNGEE. DNA of the CDR3: TGTGCCAGCAGCGTAGGTCGAGCGGGGTTCCATGAGCAGTTCTTC. Its translation is CASSVGRAGFHEQFF.

This clone was detected only once. The chain employs TRBV7-3 and TRBJ2-1; D call uncertain. Germline V lookup: CDR1 SGHTA, CDR2 FQGTGA. The CDR3 extends over 16 amino acids. V was cut by 0 bases and J by 8 bases, with 17 bases left in between. CDR3 bases: TGTGCCAGCAGCTTAACGGGCTCGCCCCTCGTCGATGAGCAGTTCTTC. Its protein is CASSLTGSPLVDEQFF.

J is TRBJ1-5 and V is TRBV6-2 or TRBV6-3; TRBD1 matches at 10 bases. In germline, CDR1 is MNHEY, CDR2 SVGEGT. This CDR3 contains 18 residues. With V trimmed by 1 base and J by 0 bases, 6 bases remained unmatched. CDR3 protein: CASSYFARDRGSNQPQHF. CDR3 DNA: TGTGCCAGCAGTTACTTCGCTCGGGACAGGGGTAGCAATCAGCCCCAGCATTTT.

This sequence joins TRBV11-1 and TRBJ2-3, with TRBD2 as a possible D gene (5 bases). V was cut by 2 bases and J by 2 bases, with 11 bases left in between. This CDR3 region has 15 residues. CDR1 SGHAT and CDR2 FQDESV come from the germline V gene (reference sequence). CDR3 sequence: CASSLNPSYTDTQYF. The DNA of the CDR3 is TGTGCCAGCAGCTTAAACCCTAGCTACACAGATACGCAGTATTTT.

The chain is built from TRBV19 and TRBJ2-2; D gene unclear. Germline loops: CDR1 LNHDA, CDR2 SQIVND (reference sequence). The length of the CDR3 is 17 residues. V was pared by 3 bases and J by 5 bases, with 19 bases between. The CDR3, as DNA: TGTGCCAGTAGTATCGACGTTGACGGTTCGGGTACCGGGGAGCTGTTTTTT. It is translated as CASSIDVDGSGTGELFF.

V gene TRBV4-1 combines with J gene TRBJ1-4; tentatively, D is TRBD1 (5 bases). V lost 7 bases and J lost 5, with 14 bases in between. The CDR3 loop spans 14 amino acids. The germline V gene has CDR1 MGHRA and CDR2 YSYEKL. This CDR3 reads CASTKVGGNEKLFF. The DNA for the CDR3 is TGCGCCAGCACAAAGGTCGGGGGAAATGAAAAACTGTTTTTT.

The J gene is TRBJ2-1, the V gene TRBV4-3, with 7 bases lining up with TRBD2. Germline trimming cut 4 bases from V and 7 bases from J; bases unmatched to any gene: 10. The CDR3 covers 15 residues. CDR1 and CDR2 from the germline V gene are LGHNA and YSLEER. The CDR3 protein is CASSLLGGGPNEQFF. The CDR3 coding sequence is TGCGCCAGCAGCCTCCTCGGGGGAGGGCCGAATGAGCAGTTCTTC.

The chain combines TRBV28 with TRBJ1-3, with D tentatively TRBD1 (6 bases). The germline gives CDR1 MDHEN, CDR2 SYDVKM. Trimming shortened V by 5 bases and J by 3 bases, and 14 bases separated the two germline ends. This CDR3 has 15 amino acids. Written as DNA, the CDR3 is TGTGCCAGCAGTGCACCCTTAGGGGGTGGAAACACCATATATTTT. The encoded protein is CASSAPLGGGNTIYF.

On this clone: One end of the junction is discordant with germline, which a read error may explain. The chain carries TRBV11-2 and TRBJ2-1; TRBD2 aligns across 12 bases. Germline V gene data show CDR1 as SGHAT and CDR2 as FQNNGV. The CDR3 is 16 residues long. The CDR3 loop is CTSSPVWLAGGNEQFF. The CDR3 coding sequence is TGTACCAGCAGCCCCGTTTGGCTAGCGGGGGGGAATGAGCAGTTCTTC. Complete variable domain (other parts from reference TRBV11-2 and TRBJ2-1): EAGVAQSPRYKIIEKRQSVAFWCNPISGHATLYWYQQILGQGPKLLIQFQNNGVVDDSQLPKDRFSAERLKGVDSTLKIQPAKLEDSAVYLCTSSPVWLAGGNEQFFGPGTRLTVL.

V usage is TRBV10-3 and J usage is TRBJ2-2; 12 bases fit TRBD2. CDR3 length: 19 residues. V shed 0 bases and J 3 bases; nucleotides not matched to a gene: 8. The germline CDR1 and CDR2 sequences are ENHRY and SYGVKD. The CDR3 loop is CAISESPSGRARYTGELFF. CDR3 DNA sequence: TGTGCCATCAGTGAGTCCCCTAGCGGGAGGGCTCGATACACCGGGGAGCTGTTTTTT.

In regard to this clone: The junction differs from germline at one of its ends, possibly a read error. The chain links TRBV7-7 to TRBJ2-7; D is uncertain. The CDR3 totals 15 residues. CDR1 is SSHAT, CDR2 FNYEAQ, per germline (reference sequence). Here the CDR3 reads CASSPDLARNYEQYF. As DNA, the CDR3 is TGTGCTAGCAGCCCTGACCTCGCGAGGAACTACGAGCAGTACTTC.

This clone was counted many times. The J gene is TRBJ2-2, the V gene TRBV24-1; tentatively, D is TRBD1 (5 bases). Germline-derived CDR1 and CDR2 are KGHDR and SFDVKD. V was shortened by 4 bases and J by 3 bases, with 8 bases between the two germline ends. The CDR3 contains 14 residues. The CDR3 loop is CATSEGAHTGELFF. The CDR3, as DNA: TGTGCCACCAGTGAAGGGGCGCACACCGGGGAGCTGTTTTTT.

A few counts support this clone. The chain is built from TRBV2 and TRBJ2-1, with 10 bases lining up with TRBD1. The CDR3 has 16 residues. Germline V gene data show CDR1 as SNHLY and CDR2 as FYNNEI. Germline trimming cut 2 bases from V and 2 bases from J; bases unmatched to any gene: 3. The CDR3, as DNA: TGTGCCAGCAGTGAACCCGGGACAGGGGCCTACAATGAGCAGTTCTTC. Translation: CASSEPGTGAYNEQFF.

The J gene is TRBJ2-5, the V gene TRBV7-2; TRBD2 aligns across 15 bases. This CDR3 comprises 16 residues. V shed 5 bases and J 5 bases; nucleotides not matched to a gene: 6. CDR1 and CDR2 from the germline V gene are SGHTA and FQGNSA. In DNA, the CDR3 is TGTGCCAGCAGCCAAGGACTAGCGGGAGGGCGGGAGACCCAGTACTTC. Protein sequence: CASSQGLAGGRETQYF.

The chain carries TRBV19 and TRBJ2-5; D might be TRBD2 (6 bases). The V gene lost 0 bases and the J gene lost 5 bases, with 22 bases spanning the gap. The length of the CDR3 is 18 residues. Germline-derived CDR1 and CDR2 are LNHDA and SQIVND (reference sequence). CDR3 sequence reads: CASSIDQAPRDRRETQYF. The CDR3, as DNA: TGTGCCAGTAGTATAGATCAGGCACCGCGGGATAGGAGGGAGACCCAGTACTTC.